This T cell receptor (beta chain) was documented in a study of shared clonotypes between healthy human individuals (dated by TCRdb to the early 2020s). Concerning the study at large: The cohort included three men and a couple of women between 18 and 49 years of age. For each donor, CD4 naive and CD4 memory were each run on three plates, CD8 naive on two plates, and CD8 memory on one plate. To estimate repertoire size and how much clonotypes are shared between individuals, the study performed deep sequencing of blood TCR repertoires from a few healthy adults. Libraries were prepared and TCR repertoires were sequenced by different laboratories using diverse techniques, in order to increase sequencing depth and limit assay-specific biases. Between about 0.94 and 8.9 billion PBMCs per donor were obtained by leukapheresis.

The CDR3 numbers 15 residues from cysteine through phenylalanine. Only the CDR3 portion is preserved as DNA: 45 bases, with reading frame beginning at the first base. Trimming removed 2 bases from V and 0 bases from J, leaving 8 bases between the germline ends. CDR1 SGHTA and CDR2 FQGTGA are derived from the germline V gene. The donors were healthy, HIV-negative adults who had no recently reported acute infections or vaccinations. Only Caucasian adults living in Nashville, Tennessee, USA were represented among the donors. CD4+ T cells were enriched through magnetic negative selection, after which naive cells were positively selected on CD45RA and the remaining negative fraction served as the memory subset. Blood was obtained by leukapheresis, after which PBMCs were separated by Ficoll-Histopaque density gradient centrifugation and cryopreserved in liquid nitrogen vapor phase. Purity and quantity of every magnetically sorted T cell population were checked by analytical flow cytometry. Genomic DNA was isolated from each sorted fraction and quantified by UV absorbance on a Nanodrop 2000c.

TCR CDR3 regions were amplified from genomic DNA by multiplex PCR using the deep immunoSEQ assay. Extracted genomic DNA from each cell subset was spread evenly across all wells of several immunoSEQ 96-well plates, with each plate serving as a replicate. For sorted subsets, each replicate PCR was loaded with 200 ng genomic DNA, equivalent to 30,000 or so T cell genomes. Purified libraries were measured with a Qubit 3.0 fluorometer, size-checked on a Bioanalyzer 2100, and measured again with the KAPA Library Quantification kit. Every immunoSEQ 96-well plate was sequenced on a separate single-read 150-cycle Illumina NextSeq 550 flow cell. On the authors' methods: Because only junctional sequences without quality scores were contained in the immunoSEQ output, filtering matching that applied to full-length reads could not be performed. To assign V/J genes and CDR3, sequences were annotated against IMGT germline references using PyIR, a Python wrapper for IgBLAST v1.9. Any read was removed if the V/J assignment was weak (E-value above 1e-6), the CDR3 was missing, or the read contained stop codons, out-of-frame junctions, or ambiguous translated residues. V3J clonotypes were defined as sequences sharing an identical inferred V gene, J gene, and CDR3 amino acid sequence. Percentage overlap between repertoires was computed as shared unique clonotypes divided by the size of the smaller repertoire. Richness of each repertoire was evaluated using RTK rarefaction, the Chao1 estimator, and Recon v2.1 estimates of unobserved clonotypes. Generation probabilities were computed with OLGA for all TCRbeta clonotypes obtained by the gDNA method from several donors. In its TCRdb copy, this immuneACCESS table keeps in-frame sequences only and misses some clones. Where compared with another copy, unresolved V genes explain less than half of these, and the others have no known cause. Clonal size and the V and J genes are those of that table, whereas D and trimming came from the DNA. The sample has roughly 2.4 million clones on record, nearly 97% of them singletons. The ten largest clones represent roughly 0.13% of the sample.

Comments on this clone: This clone's antigen is unknown. One base away there is no much larger clone; base qualities are not given. The sample has other DNA sequences that encode this CDR3 too.

Overall results and qualifications from the work: The genetic and exposure-history diversity represented was limited by the small number of donors. Sampling was restricted to blood, and TCR repertoires in tissues likely differ from the TCR repertoires found in blood. Pairwise subsampling led to the expectation that sequencing depth would affect the degree of clonotype sharing among donors. Higher generation probabilities were observed for clonotypes shared by all four sorted-subset donors than for non-shared clonotypes. Estimated clonotype richness was generally larger for naive than for memory subsets. Even with the large sequencing depth, rarefaction of the sorted-subset datasets indicated that sequencing was incomplete. Sharing across a handful of donors was observed for around 4.8% of naive CD4, less than 4% of naive CD8, 2.3% of memory CD4, and about 0.38% of memory CD8 clonotypes.

The sequencing input was naive CD4+ T cells sorted from blood. What the cell subset or site label conveys for this sample: CD45RA+ positively selected. This sequence originates from a man between 18 and 35 years old in good health. The chain uses TRBV7-3 and TRBJ2-4; the D segment cannot be called with confidence. CDR3 protein: CASSLDGLAKNIQYF. The DNA sequence is given as TGTGCCAGCAGCTTAGATGGGTTAGCCAAAAACATTCAGTACTTC.